Described below is a single T cell receptor beta chain sequence and its context. Generated by immunoSEQ multiplex PCR, the TCRdb table keeps only in-frame clones and is missing some. The data hold some 94,000 clones, with 75% to 95% observed a single time. This sample is drawn from a study of T cell changes during pregnancy in multiple sclerosis. This CDR3 is built from 13 residues. Germline CDR1 reads MNHNY; CDR2 reads SVGAGI (reference sequence). The V end lost 6 bases, the J end lost 1 base, and 9 bases lay between the germline ends. This sequence was found in a female donor in good health, enrolled as a control in a pregnancy study. The source material was peripheral blood, sampled in the first trimester of pregnancy. This rearrangement joins TRBV6-6 to TRBJ2-5; weak D call: TRBD1 (6 bases). The CDR3 protein is CASSRGSQETQYF. CDR3 coding DNA: TGTGCCAGCAGCAGGGGAAGCCAAGAGACCCAGTACTTC.